One sample yielded the 3 T cell receptor beta chains listed below, sequenced in a study of CD8 T cells in ankylosing spondylitis. Their specific antigens are unknown. Points from the study as a whole: Among TCR beta sequences, a motif of several highly homologous variants appeared characteristic of ankylosing spondylitis blood.

One entry per CDR3 protein results from TCRdb running MiXCR on the 5' RACE reads. In the table there are 220,000 or so distinct CDR3 sequences, around 20% of which are singletons. The sample taken for sequencing was blood, either unsorted or a sorted T cell fraction (not recorded which). The receptor set was obtained from a male donor with ankylosing spondylitis.

This rearrangement joins TRBV25-1 to TRBJ2-1; 9 bases line up with TRBD2. The V gene end was trimmed by 2 bases and the J gene end by 2 bases; junction bases not matched to a gene: 7. Germline CDR1 MGHDK, CDR2 SYGVNS. This CDR3 spans 17 amino acids. CDR3 coding DNA: TGTGCCAGCAGTGAAATCGAAGCGGGAGGTACCTACAATGAGCAGTTCTTC. Translated, it gives CASSEIEAGGTYNEQFF.

This clonotype was seen ten or more times. The CDR3 DNA follows: TGTGCCAGCAGCCAAGATCCCTACGAGCAGTACTTC. Protein product: CASSQDPYEQYF. The genes are TRBV3-1 and TRBJ2-7; no reliable D call. The V and J ends lost 0 bases and 2 bases respectively, with 2 bases between them. The germline CDR1 and CDR2 sequences are LGHDT and YNNKEL (reference sequence). CDR3 length: 12 amino acids.

This clonotype has a handful of counts. The J gene is TRBJ2-5, the V gene TRBV12-3 or TRBV12-4; no firm D call. The CDR3 totals 13 residues. Trimming pared 1 base from V and 2 bases from J, leaving 5 bases between. CDR3 sequence: CASSLVRQETQYF. In DNA, the CDR3 is TGTGCCAGCAGTTTAGTCCGACAAGAGACCCAGTACTTC.